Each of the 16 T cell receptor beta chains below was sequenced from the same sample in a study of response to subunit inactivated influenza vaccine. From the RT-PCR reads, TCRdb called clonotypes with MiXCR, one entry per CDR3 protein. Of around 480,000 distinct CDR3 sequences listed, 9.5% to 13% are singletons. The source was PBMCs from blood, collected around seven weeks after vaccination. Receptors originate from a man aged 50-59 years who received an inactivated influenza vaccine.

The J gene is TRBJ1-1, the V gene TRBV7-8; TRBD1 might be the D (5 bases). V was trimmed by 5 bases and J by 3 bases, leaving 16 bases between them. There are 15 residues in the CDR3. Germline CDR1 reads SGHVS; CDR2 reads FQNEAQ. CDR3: CASSPDGLGDTEAFF. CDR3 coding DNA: TGTGCCAGCAGCCCGGACGGGCTGGGGGACACTGAAGCTTTCTTT. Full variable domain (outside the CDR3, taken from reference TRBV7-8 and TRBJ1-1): GAGVSQSPRYKVAKRGQDVALRCDPISGHVSLFWYQQALGQGPEFLTYFQNEAQLDKSGLPSDRFFAERPEGSVSTLKIQRTQQEDSAVYLCASSPDGLGDTEAFFGQGTRLTVV.

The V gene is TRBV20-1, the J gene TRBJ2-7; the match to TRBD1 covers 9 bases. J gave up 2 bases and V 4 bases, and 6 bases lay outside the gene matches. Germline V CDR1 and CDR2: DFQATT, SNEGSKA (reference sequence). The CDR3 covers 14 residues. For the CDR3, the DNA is TGCAGTGCTAAGTTCCGGGACAGGGCCTACGAGCAGTACTTC. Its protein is CSAKFRDRAYEQYF.

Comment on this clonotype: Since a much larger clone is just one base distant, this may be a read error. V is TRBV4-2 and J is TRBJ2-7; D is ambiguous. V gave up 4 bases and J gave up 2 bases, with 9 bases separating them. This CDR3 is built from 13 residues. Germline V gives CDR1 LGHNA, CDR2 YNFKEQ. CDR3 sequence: CASSLDVAYEQYF. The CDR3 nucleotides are TGTGCCAGCAGCCTAGACGTAGCCTACGAGCAGTACTTC.

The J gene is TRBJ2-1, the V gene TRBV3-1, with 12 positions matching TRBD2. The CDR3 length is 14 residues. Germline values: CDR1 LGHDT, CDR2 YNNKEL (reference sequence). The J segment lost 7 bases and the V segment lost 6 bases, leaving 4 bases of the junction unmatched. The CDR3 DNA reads TGTGCCAGCAGGACTAGCGGGAGTTGGAATGAGCAGTTCTTC. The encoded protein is CASRTSGSWNEQFF.

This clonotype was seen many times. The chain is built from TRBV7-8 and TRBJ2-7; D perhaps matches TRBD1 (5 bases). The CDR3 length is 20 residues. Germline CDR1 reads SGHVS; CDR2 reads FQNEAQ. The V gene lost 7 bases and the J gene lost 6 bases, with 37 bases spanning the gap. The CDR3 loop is CASTPRGALNFRTSPIEQYF. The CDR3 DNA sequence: TGTGCCAGCACCCCGCGTGGGGCCCTTAATTTCCGCACCTCCCCCATCGAGCAGTACTTC.

CDR3 DNA sequence: TGTGCCAGCAGTTCGTTCGGGGTCAGGTCTGGAAACACCATATATTTT. It encodes CASSSFGVRSGNTIYF. The chain has TRBV12-3 or TRBV12-4 and TRBJ1-3; D gene uncertain. Trimming pared 4 bases from V and 1 base from J, leaving 14 bases between. This CDR3 has 16 residues.

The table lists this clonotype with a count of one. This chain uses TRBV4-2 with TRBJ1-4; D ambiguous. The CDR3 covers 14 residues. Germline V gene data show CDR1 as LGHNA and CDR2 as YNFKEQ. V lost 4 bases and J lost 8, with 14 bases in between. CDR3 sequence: CASSLTDTREKLFF. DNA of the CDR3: TGTGCCAGCAGCCTGACGGATACGAGGGAAAAACTGTTTTTT.

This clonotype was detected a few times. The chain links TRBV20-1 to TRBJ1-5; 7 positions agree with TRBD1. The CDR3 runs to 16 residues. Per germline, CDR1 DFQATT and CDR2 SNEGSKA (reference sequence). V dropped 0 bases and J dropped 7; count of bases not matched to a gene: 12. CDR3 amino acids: CSARDRWWDSDQPQHF. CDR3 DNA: TGCAGTGCTAGAGATCGGTGGTGGGACAGCGACCAGCCCCAGCATTTT.

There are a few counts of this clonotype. CDR3 nucleotide sequence: TGCGCCAGCAGCTTGGCAGGGGCAGGAATAGGCACTGAAGCTTTCTTT. Amino acid sequence: CASSLAGAGIGTEAFF. V gene TRBV5-1 combines with J gene TRBJ1-1; D perhaps matches TRBD1 (6 bases). The CDR3 is made up of 16 amino acids. The germline CDR1 and CDR2 sequences are SGHRS and YFSETQ. V lost 0 bases and J lost 4, with 16 bases in between.

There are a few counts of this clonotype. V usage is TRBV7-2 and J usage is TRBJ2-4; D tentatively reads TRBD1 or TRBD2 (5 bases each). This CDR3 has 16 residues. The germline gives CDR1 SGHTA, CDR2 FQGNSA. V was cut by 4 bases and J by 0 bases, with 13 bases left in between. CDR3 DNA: TGTGCCAGCAGCTGGGGGACGGGGAGAGCCAAAAACATTCAGTACTTC. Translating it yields CASSWGTGRAKNIQYF.

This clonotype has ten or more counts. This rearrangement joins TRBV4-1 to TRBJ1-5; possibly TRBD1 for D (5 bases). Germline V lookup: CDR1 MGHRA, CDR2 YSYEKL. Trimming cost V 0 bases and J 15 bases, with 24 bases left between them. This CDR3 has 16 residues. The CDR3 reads CASSQDEGKTLQGRHF. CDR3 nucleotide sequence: TGCGCCAGCAGCCAAGATGAAGGAAAAACGTTGCAGGGCAGGCATTTT.

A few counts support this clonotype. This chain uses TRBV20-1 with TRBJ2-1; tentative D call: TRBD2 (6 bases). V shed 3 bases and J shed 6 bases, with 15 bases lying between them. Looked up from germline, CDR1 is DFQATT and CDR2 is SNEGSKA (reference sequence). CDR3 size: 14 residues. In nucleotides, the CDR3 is TGCAGTGCTAGCGGGTACGCGGGGAGCAATGAGCAGTTCTTC. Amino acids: CSASGYAGSNEQFF.

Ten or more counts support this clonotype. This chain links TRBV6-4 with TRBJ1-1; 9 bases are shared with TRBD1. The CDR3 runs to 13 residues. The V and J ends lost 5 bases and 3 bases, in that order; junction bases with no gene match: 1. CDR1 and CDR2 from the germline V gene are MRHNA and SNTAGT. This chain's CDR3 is CASSWDRDTEAFF. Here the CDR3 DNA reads TGTGCCAGCAGTTGGGACAGGGACACTGAAGCTTTCTTT.

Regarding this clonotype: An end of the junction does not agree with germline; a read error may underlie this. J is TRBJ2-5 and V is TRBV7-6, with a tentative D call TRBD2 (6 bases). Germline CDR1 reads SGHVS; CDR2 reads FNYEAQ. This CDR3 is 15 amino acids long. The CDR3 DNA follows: TGTGCCAGCAGTTTCGAGTGGAGGGACGGAGAGACCCAGTCCTTC. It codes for CASSFEWRDGETQSF. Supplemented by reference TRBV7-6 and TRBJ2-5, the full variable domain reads GAGVSQSPRYKVTKRGQDVALRCDPISGHVSLYWYRQALGQGPEFLTYFNYEAQQDKSGLPNDRFSAERPEGSISTLTIQRTEQRDSAMYRCASSFEWRDGETQSFGPGTRLLVL.

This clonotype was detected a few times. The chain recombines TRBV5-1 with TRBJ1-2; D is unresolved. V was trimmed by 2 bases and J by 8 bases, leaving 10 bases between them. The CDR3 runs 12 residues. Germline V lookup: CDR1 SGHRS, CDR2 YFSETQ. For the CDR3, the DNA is TGCGCCAGCAGCTTTGAAGGTGCCGGCTACACCTTC. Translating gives CASSFEGAGYTF.

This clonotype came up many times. The DNA for the CDR3 is TGCGCCAGCAGCTTGGCCGACAGGGTTTACGAGCAGTACTTC. Amino acids: CASSLADRVYEQYF. This rearrangement joins TRBV5-1 to TRBJ2-7; 7 nucleotides align to TRBD1. Unmatched junction bases numbered 4, after V lost 0 bases and J lost 4 bases. The CDR3 has 14 amino acids. CDR1 and CDR2 from the germline V gene are SGHRS and YFSETQ.